This T cell receptor beta chain derives from a study of blood T cell repertoires in COVID-19. Looking at the study overall: Researchers got acute and convalescent COVID-19 samples from the United States, Italy and Spain. PBMCs, B-cell-depleted T cells, or T cells were the source of the cDNA or gDNA that made up the material.

A single count supports this clone. In the original analysis: The authors estimated nucleated cell counts from reference gene primer amplification. Profiled with immunoSEQ multiplex PCR; TCRdb holds only in-frame clones, not every one. D and trimming were read from the DNA, whereas the V and J calls and clone size are those reported in that table. The table records around 130,000 clones, approximately 90% of them present only once. Looked up from germline, CDR1 is SGHTA and CDR2 is FQGTGA. The V and J ends lost 5 bases and 9 bases, in that order; junction bases with no gene match: 8. This CDR3 is 15 amino acids long.

Sequencing was done on a sample of peripheral blood. This TCR derives from a woman aged 50 to 60 with acute or convalescent COVID-19. V is TRBV7-3 and J is TRBJ2-1; 12 bases are shared with TRBD2. CDR3 residues: CASSLLAGGPGEQFF. The DNA for the CDR3 is TGTGCCAGCAGCCTTCTAGCGGGGGGGCCTGGTGAGCAGTTCTTC.